Following are 9 T cell receptor delta chains from one sample sequenced in a study of γδ T cells in repeated Plasmodium falciparum infection. TCRdb re-called the multiplex PCR reads through CATT. The repertoire holds roughly 90,000 delta-chain clones, with roughly 1.4% as singletons. Bulk repertoires came from Vgamma9/Vdelta2+ or Vdelta2-negative gammadelta T cells flow-sorted from PBMC. The specimen was gamma-delta T cells from blood. These receptors were collected from a pool of human donors (malaria-infected and uninfected, not separated).

This clone was counted only a few times. TCRdb pairs this DNA with a much larger clone's protein that differs at residue 12, likely a read error; the protein shown was translated from the DNA. This chain links TRDV1 with TRDJ1, with D maybe TRDD3 (5 bases). This CDR3 contains 20 residues. Germline V lookup: CDR1 TSWWSYY, CDR2 QGS. The V gene lost 6 bases and the J gene lost 3 bases, with 32 bases spanning the gap. The CDR3 spells CALGERLYWGAPLLPDKLIF. CDR3 in DNA: TGTGCTCTTGGTGAAAGACTATATTGGGGCGCGCCTCTCTTGCCCGATAAACTCATCTTT.

Many counts were recorded for this clone. V usage is TRDV1 and J usage is TRDJ1; weak D call: TRDD3 (8 bases). Trimming took off 0 bases at V and 7 bases at J, with 27 bases between the two ends. This CDR3 is 19 amino acids long. CDR1 TSWWSYY and CDR2 QGS come from the germline V gene. The CDR3 DNA reads as TGTGCTCTTGGGGAACTTGGGACCTTCCTGCCCTACTGGGGGGCTAAACTCATCTTT. Its translation is CALGELGTFLPYWGAKLIF.

Concerning this clone itself: TCRdb shows a much larger clone's protein in place of this DNA's translation, and the two differ at residue 3, likely through a read error; the protein shown is translated from the DNA. V is TRDV1 and J is TRDJ1, with 9 bases identical to TRDD3. The germline CDR1 and CDR2 sequences are TSWWSYY and QGS. This CDR3 is 14 amino acids long. The CDR3: CAPGEYYSGGSLIF. CDR3 in DNA: TGTGCTCCTGGGGAATACTACTCTGGGGGATCTCTCATCTTT.

This clone was detected many times. With only one base between it and a far larger clone, this is likely a read error. Other DNA sequences in this sample translate to the same CDR3. The chain joins TRDV1 to TRDJ1; 8 bases fit TRDD3. The J segment lost 2 bases and the V segment lost 3 bases, leaving 17 bases of the junction unmatched. CDR1 and CDR2 from the germline V gene are TSWWSYY and QGS. The CDR3 is 19 amino acids. CDR3 coding DNA: TGTGCTCTTGGGGAGCATTACGTCTCGGGGGATATTGATACCGATAAACTCATCTTT. Residues: CALGEHYVSGDIDTDKLIF.

This clone was found many times. The rearrangement joins TRDV2 to TRDJ1; D is unclear. Germline V CDR1 and CDR2: GEAIGNYY, EKD. The CDR3 sequence is 14 residues long. V lost 4 bases to trimming and J lost 3 bases, with 14 bases between them. The CDR3 sequence: CACEGLSTPDKLIF. The DNA for the CDR3 is TGTGCCTGTGAGGGTCTCTCTACACCCGATAAACTCATCTTT.

About this clone itself: A far larger clone differs by one base, so this is likely a read error. The identical CDR3 is also encoded by other nucleotide sequences in the sample. The rearrangement joins TRDV1 to TRDJ1; TRDD3 is a possible D gene (8 bases). No J segment appears in TCRdb, so it was assigned here by matching the sequence to germline. Deletions cut 3 bases from V and 1 base from J, with 27 bases between. The CDR3 totals 20 residues. The V gene's germline CDR1 is TSWWSYY and CDR2 QGS. CDR3 sequence reads: CALGDPLPGCTGGRTDKLIF. CDR3 DNA: TGTGCTCTTGGGGACCCCCTTCCTGGGTGTACTGGGGGCCGCACCGATAAACTCATCTTT.

As for this clone: Only one base separates this from a far larger clonotype, so it likely reflects a read error. Other DNA variants within this sample encode the same CDR3. The chain has TRDV3 and TRDJ1, with D tentatively TRDD3 (6 bases). Deletions cut 3 bases from V and 7 bases from J, with 24 bases between. Per the germline V gene, CDR1 is TVYSNPD and CDR2 is GDNSRS (reference sequence). CDR3 length: 15 amino acids. CDR3 protein: CALVLPPGIRGKLIF. The DNA of the CDR3 is TGTGCCTTAGTTCTTCCCCCGGGGATCAGGGGTAAACTCATCTTT. The whole variable domain, remainder taken from reference TRDV3 and TRDJ1, is CDKVTQSSPDQTVASGSEVVLLCTYDTVYSNPDLFWYRIRPDYSFQFVFYGDNSRSEGADFTQGRFSVKHILTQKAFHLVISPVRTEDSATYYCALVLPPGIRGKLIFGKGTRVTVEP.

Ten or more counts support this clone. This rearrangement joins TRAV29/DV5 to TRDJ1; 7 bases map to TRDD3. V was clipped by 0 bases and J by 0 bases; unmatched bases: 11. The CDR3 totals 17 residues. CDR1 NSMFDY and CDR2 ISSIKDK come from the germline V gene. CDR3 sequence reads: CAASASEVGDHTDKLIF. DNA for the CDR3: TGTGCAGCAAGCGCGTCCGAGGTGGGGGACCACACCGATAAACTCATCTTT. Using reference TRAV29/DV5 and TRDJ1 for the parts outside the CDR3, the full variable domain is DQQVKQNSPSLSVQEGRISILNCDYTNSMFDYFLWYKKYPAEGPTFLISISSIKDKNEDGRFTVFLNKSAKHLSLHIVPSQPGDSAVYFCAASASEVGDHTDKLIFGKGTRVTVEP.

This clone was recorded a few times. The protein recorded in TCRdb matches a much larger clone and deviates from this DNA's translation at residue 14, suggesting a read error; the protein here is obtained by translating the DNA. The chain uses TRDV2 and TRDJ1; 7 bases line up with TRDD3. The J gene is not listed in TCRdb, so it was assigned here from a DNA match to germline. Germline CDR1 and CDR2: GEAIGNYY and EKD. This CDR3 contains 18 residues. This CDR3 is CACDSLGDVTLYTNKLIF. The DNA of the CDR3 is TGTGCCTGTGACTCTTTGGGGGACGTAACTCTGTACACCAATAAACTCATCTTT.